A single sample gave rise to the 18 T cell receptor beta chains below, sequenced in a study of OX40 agonist ivuxolimab in advanced cancers. Sequenced by immunoSEQ multiplex PCR; TCRdb stores in-frame clones only, minus some. The sample has under 30,000 clones; approximately 85% are singletons. The material sequenced was CD4+ or CD8+ T cells sorted from blood, taken in a trial of the OX40 agonist ivuxolimab. The receptors originated from an adult with an advanced solid tumor such as melanoma, head and neck, liver or kidney cancer.

V is TRBV5-8 and J is TRBJ1-5; D is possibly TRBD1 (5 bases). CDR1 is SGHTS and CDR2 is YDEGEE in the germline V gene. The CDR3 is 16 residues long. V lost 1 base to trimming and J lost 6 bases, with 17 bases between them. The DNA of the CDR3 is TGTGCCAGCAGCTTGTGGGGGAGGGGCTCAGGTCAGCCCCAGCATTTT. Translation gives CASSLWGRGSGQPQHF.

The chain employs TRBV25-1 and TRBJ2-3; D gene ambiguous. Trimming left V 0 bases short and J 2 bases short, with 12 bases between. Germline loops: CDR1 MGHDK, CDR2 SYGVNS. The CDR3 consists of 16 residues. CDR3 in amino acids: CASSEYIAGPTDTQYF. The CDR3 DNA sequence: TGTGCCAGCAGTGAATATATTGCAGGACCCACAGATACGCAGTATTTT.

The chain is built from TRBV7-3 and TRBJ2-2, with TRBD2 identical over 14 bases. Germline CDR1 reads SGHTA; CDR2 reads FQGTGA. The CDR3 sequence is 23 residues long. The ends lost 1 base at V and 1 base at J; junction bases unmatched: 17. This chain's CDR3 is CASSLSLGTPGLAGVGNTGELFF. The CDR3 DNA reads as TGTGCCAGCAGCTTAAGCTTGGGGACACCGGGACTAGCGGGGGTTGGGAACACCGGGGAGCTGTTTTTT.

This clone was seen a handful of times. This chain connects TRBV7-2 to TRBJ2-7, with D perhaps assigned TRBD1 or TRBD2 (5 bases each). The germline V gene has CDR1 SGHTA and CDR2 FQGNSA. The CDR3 has 14 amino acids. V dropped 1 base and J dropped 7 bases, with 14 bases sitting between them. CDR3 region: CASSLGEGWGEQYF. The CDR3 DNA is TGTGCCAGCAGCTTAGGAGAGGGGTGGGGGGAGCAGTACTTC.

The chain couples TRBV2 to TRBJ1-6; D remains unclear. Germline CDR1 SNHLY, CDR2 FYNNEI. The CDR3 loop spans 14 amino acids. V was pared by 6 bases and J by 8 bases, with 14 bases between. The CDR3 DNA is TGTGCCAGCAGCGTTCTCGACGTGGATTCACCCCTCCACTTT. Translating gives CASSVLDVDSPLHF.

Here the CDR3 reads CASSDSGGSNEQFF. CDR3 bases: TGTGCCAGCAGTGACTCGGGGGGCTCAAATGAGCAGTTCTTC. This sequence joins TRBV6-4 and TRBJ2-1, with D perhaps TRBD1 or TRBD2 (6 bases each). The V and J ends lost 0 bases and 7 bases respectively, with 10 bases between them. CDR1 MRHNA and CDR2 SNTAGT come from the germline V gene. CDR3 length: 14 amino acids.

The J gene is TRBJ1-4, the V gene TRBV6-1; weak D call: TRBD1 (5 bases). The CDR3 is 16 residues long. Germline CDR1 reads MNHNS; CDR2 reads SASEGT. The ends were cut back, 3 bases at V and 7 bases at J, with 18 bases in the middle. The CDR3: CASSDWGGSGSEKLFF. The CDR3 DNA follows: TGTGCCAGCAGTGACTGGGGGGGGAGTGGAAGTGAAAAACTGTTTTTT.

This clone was seen just once. V is TRBV5-1 and J is TRBJ2-1, with D maybe TRBD2 (6 bases). V was clipped by 5 bases and J by 0 bases, with 15 bases between them. The CDR3 consists of 16 residues. Germline V lookup: CDR1 SGHRS, CDR2 YFSETQ. The CDR3 here is CASRGGDLSSYNEQFF. CDR3 sequence (DNA): TGCGCCAGCAGGGGTGGGGACTTAAGCTCCTACAATGAGCAGTTCTTC.

CDR3 sequence (DNA): TGTGCCAGTAGAACACCAGGGGTATACAATGAGCAGTTCTTC. It encodes CASRTPGVYNEQFF. The chain couples TRBV19 to TRBJ2-1; D might be TRBD1 (6 bases). V lost 6 bases and J 4 bases, leaving 13 bases between the germline ends. From germline, CDR1 is LNHDA and CDR2 SQIVND (reference sequence). This CDR3 contains 14 residues. Full variable domain (outside the CDR3, taken from reference TRBV19 and TRBJ2-1): DGGITQSPKYLFRKEGQNVTLSCEQNLNHDAMYWYRQDPGQGLRLIYYSQIVNDFQKGDIAEGYSVSREKKESFPLTVTSAQKNPTAFYLCASRTPGVYNEQFFGPGTRLTVL.

The rearrangement uses TRBV5-1 and TRBJ1-1; the D is unclear. This CDR3 is built from 14 residues. The ends were cut back, 4 bases at V and 1 base at J, with 11 bases in the middle. CDR1 is SGHRS, CDR2 YFSETQ, per germline. This chain's CDR3 is CASSTDPQNTEAFF. The CDR3 DNA is TGCGCCAGCAGCACAGACCCACAGAACACTGAAGCTTTCTTT.

The J gene is TRBJ1-5, the V gene TRBV12-1; the D segment call TRBD1 is taken from the table without a DNA check. TRBV12-1 is flagged as a pseudogene. This CDR3 has 14 residues. The chain's CDR3 is CASSCWDRGEPQHF. The CDR3 region has the DNA TGTGCCAGCAGCTGTTGGGACAGGGGTGAGCCCCAGCATTTT.

CDR3 coding DNA: TGTGCCAGTAGTAAGGACAGGGTACGCACAGATACGCAGTATTTT. Its protein is CASSKDRVRTDTQYF. The chain couples TRBV19 to TRBJ2-3; 8 bases are shared with TRBD1. Losses at the gene ends were 4 bases for V and 1 base for J; bases not matched to a gene: 4. There are 15 residues in the CDR3. Germline V lookup: CDR1 LNHDA, CDR2 SQIVND (reference sequence).

The rearrangement links TRBV29-1 to TRBJ1-1; 8 positions match TRBD1. Germline CDR1 and CDR2: SQVTM and ANQGSEA. The V segment lost 5 bases and the J segment 0 bases; nucleotides outside the gene matches: 5. The length of the CDR3 is 14 residues. This chain's CDR3 is CSVYQGALNTEAFF. In DNA form, the CDR3 reads TGCAGCGTTTACCAGGGGGCCTTGAACACTGAAGCTTTCTTT.

The V call is TRBV4-3, the J call TRBJ1-6; D is uncertain. This CDR3 has 13 residues. V gave up 0 bases and J gave up 8 bases, with 5 bases separating them. Germline V gene data show CDR1 as LGHNA and CDR2 as YSLEER. Here the CDR3 DNA reads TGCGCCAGCAGCCAAGAGACGCATTCACCCCTCCACTTT. Translated, it gives CASSQETHSPLHF.

This sequence joins TRBV5-1 and TRBJ1-1; D is possibly TRBD1 (5 bases). Germline V lookup: CDR1 SGHRS, CDR2 YFSETQ. Trimming removed 4 bases from V and 11 bases from J, with 21 bases in between. The CDR3 extends over 14 amino acids. The CDR3 DNA reads as TGCGCCAGCAGCCCGACCCCGGGGGATGATAAGGCTTTCTTT. Protein product: CASSPTPGDDKAFF.

The J gene is TRBJ2-1, the V gene TRBV5-3; possible D gene TRBD1, 6 bases. TRBV5-3 is flagged as an ORF with uncertain function. V gave up 8 bases and J gave up 4 bases, with 16 bases separating them. This CDR3 spans 14 amino acids. Here the CDR3 reads CASPSGTPYNEQFF. Written as DNA, the CDR3 is TGTGCCAGCCCCTCCGGGACACCTTACAATGAGCAGTTCTTC.

The chain combines TRBV19 with TRBJ2-5; the D gene is possibly TRBD2 (6 bases). The CDR3 has 13 residues. With 3 bases removed from V and 3 bases from J, the gap between germline ends came to 8 bases. The germline V gene encodes CDR1 LNHDA and CDR2 SQIVND (reference sequence). In DNA, the CDR3 is TGTGCCAGTAGTATCCGGGGGAAAGAGACCCAGTACTTC. Residues: CASSIRGKETQYF.

This clone appeared a few times. The chain has TRBV19 and TRBJ1-2; TRBD1 might be the D (6 bases). CDR1 and CDR2 from the germline V gene are LNHDA and SQIVND (reference sequence). The V end was cut by 3 bases, the J end by 4 bases, with 12 bases between. The CDR3 length is 14 residues. CDR3 amino acids: CASSMVTGIYGYTF. For the CDR3, the DNA is TGTGCCAGTAGTATGGTGACAGGAATCTATGGCTACACCTTC.